The present T cell receptor beta chain was sequenced within a study of CD8+ T cells in alopecia areata. Treatment indicated: oral pan-JAK inhibitor, 5-10 mg twice daily. Researchers took lesional scalp punch biopsies and peripheral blood from people who were alopecia areata patients. Regarding this clone: Its specificity is not known. The identical CDR3 is also encoded by other nucleotide sequences in the sample.

The study, taken as a whole, reports: Alphabeta T cells residing in normal skin are also sequenced in scalp samples. Persistence during tofacitinib was seen for many expanded lesional clones in scalp and blood. Links between baseline CD8+ expansion and response need larger treated cohorts.

cDNA serving as the sequencing template came from extracted, reverse transcribed RNA. Assay: immunoSEQ multiplex PCR; the TCRdb copy retains only in-frame clones and omits some. The top ten clones hold approximately 13% of a sample with some 150,000 clones, about 88% of them seen once. This CDR3 comprises 12 residues. V lost 2 bases and J lost 6; bases outside the gene matches: 1. Germline V lookup: CDR1 SGDLS, CDR2 YYNGEE. V usage is TRBV9 and J usage is TRBJ1-1, with 7 bases fitting TRBD1. This sequence was found in a human donor with alopecia areata. Material: CD8+ T cells sorted from blood, obtained at week 4, from a patient treated with tofacitinib. CDR3 DNA sequence: TGTGCCAGCAGCGTCGGGACAGCTGAAGCTTTCTTT. Encoded protein: CASSVGTAEAFF. Using reference TRBV9 and TRBJ1-1 for the parts outside the CDR3, the full variable domain is DSGVTQTPKHLITATGQRVTLRCSPRSGDLSVYWYQQSLDQGLQFLIQYYNGEERAKGNILERFSAQQFPDLHSELNLSSLELGDSALYFCASSVGTAEAFFGQGTRLTVV.